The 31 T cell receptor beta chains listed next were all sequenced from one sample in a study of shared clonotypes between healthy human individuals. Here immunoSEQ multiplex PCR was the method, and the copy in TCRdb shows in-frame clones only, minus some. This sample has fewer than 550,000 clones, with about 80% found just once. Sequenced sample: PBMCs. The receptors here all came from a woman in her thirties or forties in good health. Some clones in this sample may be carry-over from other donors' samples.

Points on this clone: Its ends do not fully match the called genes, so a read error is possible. CDR3 bases: TGTGCCAGCAGCCCCAGACTAGCGGGAGGTTACACTGAGCAGTTCTTC. Protein: CASSPRLAGGYTEQFF. This chain uses TRBV7-3 with TRBJ2-1; 13 positions agree with TRBD2. The CDR3 consists of 16 residues. The V gene's germline CDR1 is SGHTA and CDR2 FQGTGA.

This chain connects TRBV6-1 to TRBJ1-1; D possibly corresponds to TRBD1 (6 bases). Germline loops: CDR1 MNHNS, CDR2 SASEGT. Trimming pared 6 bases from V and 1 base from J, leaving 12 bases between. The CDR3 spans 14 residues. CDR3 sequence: CASRLGGANTEAFF. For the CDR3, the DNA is TGTGCCAGCAGACTGGGGGGGGCGAACACTGAAGCTTTCTTT.

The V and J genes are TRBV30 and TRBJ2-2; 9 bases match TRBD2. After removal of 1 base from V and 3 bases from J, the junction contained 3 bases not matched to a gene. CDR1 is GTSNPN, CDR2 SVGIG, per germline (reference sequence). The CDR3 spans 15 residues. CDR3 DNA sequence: TGTGCCTGGAGTGAGAGCGGGAGGTACACCGGGGAGCTGTTTTTT. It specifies CAWSESGRYTGELFF.

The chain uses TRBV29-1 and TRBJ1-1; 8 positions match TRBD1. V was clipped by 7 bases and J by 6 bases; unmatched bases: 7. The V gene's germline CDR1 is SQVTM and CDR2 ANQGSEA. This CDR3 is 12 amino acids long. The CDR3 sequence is CSGKDRVAEAFF. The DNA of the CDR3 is TGCAGCGGGAAGGACAGGGTCGCTGAAGCTTTCTTT.

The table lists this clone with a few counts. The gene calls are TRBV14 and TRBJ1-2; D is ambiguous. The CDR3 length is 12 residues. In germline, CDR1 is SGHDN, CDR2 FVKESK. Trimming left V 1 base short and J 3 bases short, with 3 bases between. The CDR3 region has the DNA TGTGCCAGCAGCCAAGGACACTATGGCTACACCTTC. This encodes CASSQGHYGYTF.

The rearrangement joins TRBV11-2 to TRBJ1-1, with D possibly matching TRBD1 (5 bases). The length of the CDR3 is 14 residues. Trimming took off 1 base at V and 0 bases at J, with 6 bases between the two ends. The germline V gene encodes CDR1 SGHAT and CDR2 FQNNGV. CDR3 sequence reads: CASSLGRVNTEAFF. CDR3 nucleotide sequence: TGTGCCAGCAGCTTAGGCAGGGTGAACACTGAAGCTTTCTTT.

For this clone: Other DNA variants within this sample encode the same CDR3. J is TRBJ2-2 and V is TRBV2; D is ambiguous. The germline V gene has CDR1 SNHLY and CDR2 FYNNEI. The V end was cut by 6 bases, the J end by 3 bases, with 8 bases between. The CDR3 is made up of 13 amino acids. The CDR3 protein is CASSAEDTGELFF. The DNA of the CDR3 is TGTGCCAGCAGCGCCGAGGACACCGGGGAGCTGTTTTTT. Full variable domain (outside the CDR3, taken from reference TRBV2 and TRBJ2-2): EPEVTQTPSHQVTQMGQEVILRCVPISNHLYFYWYRQILGQKVEFLVSFYNNEISEKSEIFDDQFSVERPDGSNFTLKIRSTKLEDSAMYFCASSAEDTGELFFGEGSRLTVL.

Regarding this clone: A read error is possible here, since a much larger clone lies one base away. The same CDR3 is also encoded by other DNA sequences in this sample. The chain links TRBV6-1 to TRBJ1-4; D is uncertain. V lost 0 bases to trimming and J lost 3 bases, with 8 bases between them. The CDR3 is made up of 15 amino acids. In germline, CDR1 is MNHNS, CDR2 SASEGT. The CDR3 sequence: CASSEALGSNEKLFF. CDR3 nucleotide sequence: TGTGCCAGCAGTGAAGCGTTAGGGTCTAATGAAAAACTGTTTTTT.

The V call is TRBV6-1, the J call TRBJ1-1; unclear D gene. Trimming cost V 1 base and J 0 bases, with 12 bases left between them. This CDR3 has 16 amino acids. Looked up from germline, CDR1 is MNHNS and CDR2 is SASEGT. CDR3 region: CASSEGSRGMNTEAFF. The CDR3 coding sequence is TGTGCCAGCAGTGAAGGTAGCCGCGGAATGAACACTGAAGCTTTCTTT.

CDR3 sequence (DNA): TGTGCCATCAGTCCCAGGGAAAGCTCCTACGAGCAGTACTTC. Its translation is CAISPRESSYEQYF. The gene calls are TRBV10-3 and TRBJ2-7; the D gene is possibly TRBD1 (5 bases). The CDR3 is 14 amino acids. Germline CDR1 reads ENHRY; CDR2 reads SYGVKD. Trimming cost V 5 bases and J 0 bases, with 11 bases left between them.

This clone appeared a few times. CDR3: CASSYKVDYGYTF. CDR3 nucleotides: TGTGCCAGCAGTTACAAGGTTGACTATGGCTACACCTTC. V is TRBV6-5 and J is TRBJ1-2; D not resolved. Deletions cut 2 bases from V and 3 bases from J, with 7 bases between. Per the germline V gene, CDR1 is MNHEY and CDR2 is SVGAGI. The CDR3 has 13 amino acids.

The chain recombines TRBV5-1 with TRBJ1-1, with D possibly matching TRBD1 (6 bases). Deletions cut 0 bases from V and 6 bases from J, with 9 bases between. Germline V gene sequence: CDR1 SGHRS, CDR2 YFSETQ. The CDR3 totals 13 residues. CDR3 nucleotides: TGCGCCAGCAGCTTGGCAGGGGTTGCTGAAGCTTTCTTT. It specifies CASSLAGVAEAFF.

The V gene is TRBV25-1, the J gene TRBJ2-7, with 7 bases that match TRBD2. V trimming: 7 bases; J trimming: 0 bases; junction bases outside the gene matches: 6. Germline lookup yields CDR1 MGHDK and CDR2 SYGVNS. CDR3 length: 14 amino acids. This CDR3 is CASTGRGSSYEQYF. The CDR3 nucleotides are TGTGCCAGCACGGGGCGGGGGAGCTCCTACGAGCAGTACTTC.

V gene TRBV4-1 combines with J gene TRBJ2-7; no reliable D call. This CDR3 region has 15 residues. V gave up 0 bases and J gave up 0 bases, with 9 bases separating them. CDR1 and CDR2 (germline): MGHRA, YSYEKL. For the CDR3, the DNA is TGCGCCAGCAGCCAAGACCGGCTATCCTCCTACGAGCAGTACTTC. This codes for CASSQDRLSSYEQYF.

The CDR3 bases are TGTGCCAGCAGCTGGACGACAAAAACCCCCGGCTCTGGAAACACCATATATTTT. This encodes CASSWTTKTPGSGNTIYF. The V and J genes are TRBV7-6 and TRBJ1-3; no clear D gene. With 4 bases removed from V and 0 bases from J, the gap between germline ends came to 19 bases. From germline, CDR1 is SGHVS and CDR2 FNYEAQ. The CDR3 spans 18 residues.

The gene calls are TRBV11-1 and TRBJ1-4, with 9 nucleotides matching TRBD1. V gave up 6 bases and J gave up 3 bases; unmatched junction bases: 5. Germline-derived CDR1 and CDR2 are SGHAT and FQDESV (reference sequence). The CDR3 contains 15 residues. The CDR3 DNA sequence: TGTGCCAGCAGAACGGACAGGGGAGCTAATGAAAAACTGTTTTTT. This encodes CASRTDRGANEKLFF. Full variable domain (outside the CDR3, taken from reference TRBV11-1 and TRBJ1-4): EAEVAQSPRYKITEKSQAVAFWCDPISGHATLYWYRQILGQGPELLVQFQDESVVDDSQLPKDRFSAERLKGVDSTLKIQPAELGDSAMYLCASRTDRGANEKLFFGSGTQLSVL.

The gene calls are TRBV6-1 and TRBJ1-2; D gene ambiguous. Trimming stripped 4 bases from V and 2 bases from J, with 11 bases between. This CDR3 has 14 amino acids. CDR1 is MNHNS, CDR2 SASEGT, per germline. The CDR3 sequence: CASSVAPQNYGYTF. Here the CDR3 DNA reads TGTGCCAGCAGTGTAGCCCCCCAGAACTATGGCTACACCTTC.

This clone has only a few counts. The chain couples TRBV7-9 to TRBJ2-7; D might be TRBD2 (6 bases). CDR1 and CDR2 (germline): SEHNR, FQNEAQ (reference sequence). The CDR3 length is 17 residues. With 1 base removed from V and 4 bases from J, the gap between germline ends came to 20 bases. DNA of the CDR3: TGTGCCAGCAGCTTAGGAGGCGTTGGGCCTAGCGCGTACGAGCAGTACTTC. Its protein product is CASSLGGVGPSAYEQYF.

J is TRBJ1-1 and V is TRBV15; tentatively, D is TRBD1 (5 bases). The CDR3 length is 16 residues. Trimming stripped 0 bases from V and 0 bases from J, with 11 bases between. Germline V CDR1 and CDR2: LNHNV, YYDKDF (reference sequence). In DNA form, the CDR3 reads TGTGCCACCAGCAGAGACCCGAGACAGATGAACACTGAAGCTTTCTTT. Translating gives CATSRDPRQMNTEAFF.

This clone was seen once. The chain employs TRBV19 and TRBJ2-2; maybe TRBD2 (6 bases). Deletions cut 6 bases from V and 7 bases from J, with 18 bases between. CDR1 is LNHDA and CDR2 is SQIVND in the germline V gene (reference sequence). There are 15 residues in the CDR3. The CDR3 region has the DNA TGTGCCAGTAGGGTACCGGGACTCCCTCACGGGGAGCTGTTTTTT. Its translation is CASRVPGLPHGELFF.

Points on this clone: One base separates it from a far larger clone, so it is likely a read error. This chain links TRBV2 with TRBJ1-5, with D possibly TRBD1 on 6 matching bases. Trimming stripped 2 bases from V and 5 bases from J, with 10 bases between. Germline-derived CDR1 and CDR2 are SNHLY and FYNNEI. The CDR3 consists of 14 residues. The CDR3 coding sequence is TGTGCCAGCAGTGAATTGGACAGAGATCAGCCCCAGCATTTT. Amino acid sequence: CASSELDRDQPQHF.

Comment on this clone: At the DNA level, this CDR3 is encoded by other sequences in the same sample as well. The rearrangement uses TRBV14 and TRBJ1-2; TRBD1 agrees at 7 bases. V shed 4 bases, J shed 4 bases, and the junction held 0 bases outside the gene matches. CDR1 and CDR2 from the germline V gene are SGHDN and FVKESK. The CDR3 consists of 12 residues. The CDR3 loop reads CASSRQGYGYTF. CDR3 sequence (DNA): TGTGCCAGCAGCCGACAGGGCTATGGCTACACCTTC. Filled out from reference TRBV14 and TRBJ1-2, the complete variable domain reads EAGVTQFPSHSVIEKGQTVTLRCDPISGHDNLYWYRRVMGKEIKFLLHFVKESKQDESGMPNNRFLAERTGGTYSTLKVQPAELEDSGVYFCASSRQGYGYTFGSGTRLTVV.

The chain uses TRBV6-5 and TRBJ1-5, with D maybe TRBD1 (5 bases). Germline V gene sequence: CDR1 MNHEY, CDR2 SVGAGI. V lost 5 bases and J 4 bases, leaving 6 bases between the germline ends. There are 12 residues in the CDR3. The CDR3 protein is CASSGGNQPQHF. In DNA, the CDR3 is TGTGCCAGCAGTGGGGGTAATCAGCCCCAGCATTTT.

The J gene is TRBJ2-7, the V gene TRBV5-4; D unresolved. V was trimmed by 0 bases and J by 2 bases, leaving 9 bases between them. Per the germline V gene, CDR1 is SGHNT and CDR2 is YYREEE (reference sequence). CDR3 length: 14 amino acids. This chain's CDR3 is CASSLGGTTYEQYF. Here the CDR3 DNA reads TGTGCCAGCAGCTTGGGAGGAACAACCTACGAGCAGTACTTC.

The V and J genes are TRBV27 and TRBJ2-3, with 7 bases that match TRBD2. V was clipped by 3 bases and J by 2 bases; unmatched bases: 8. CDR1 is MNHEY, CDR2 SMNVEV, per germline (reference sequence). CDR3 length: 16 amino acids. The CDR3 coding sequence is TGTGCCAGCAGTTTTGGGATAGCGGGCATCACAGATACGCAGTATTTT. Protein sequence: CASSFGIAGITDTQYF.

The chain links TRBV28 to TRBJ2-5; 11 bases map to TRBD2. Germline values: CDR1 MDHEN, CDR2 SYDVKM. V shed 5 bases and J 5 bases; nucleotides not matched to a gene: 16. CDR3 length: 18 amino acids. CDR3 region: CASSPQLRASGRSETQYF. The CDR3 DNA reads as TGTGCCAGCAGTCCTCAGCTGCGAGCTAGCGGGAGGTCTGAGACCCAGTACTTC.

CDR3 bases: TGTGCCAGCAGCCGGGTAGCGGGAGGTCCAAATGAGCAGTTCTTC. This encodes CASSRVAGGPNEQFF. This chain connects TRBV4-2 to TRBJ2-1, with 10 bases matching TRBD2. V gave up 4 bases and J gave up 7 bases; unmatched junction bases: 7. The CDR3 spans 15 residues. Germline lookup yields CDR1 LGHNA and CDR2 YNFKEQ.

The CDR3 region is CSVDTTGDSGNTIYF. DNA of the CDR3: TGCAGCGTGGATACGACAGGCGACTCTGGAAACACCATATATTTT. The rearrangement links TRBV29-1 to TRBJ1-3, with a possible D match to TRBD1 (6 bases). V lost 6 bases and J lost 0, with 15 bases in between. The CDR3 is 15 amino acids. Germline CDR1 reads SQVTM; CDR2 reads ANQGSEA.

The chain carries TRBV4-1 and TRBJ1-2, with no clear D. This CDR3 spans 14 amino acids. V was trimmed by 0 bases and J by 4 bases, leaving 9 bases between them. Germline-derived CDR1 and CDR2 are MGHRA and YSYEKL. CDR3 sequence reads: CASSQDWQSYGYTF. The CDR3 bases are TGCGCCAGCAGCCAAGATTGGCAGAGCTATGGCTACACCTTC.

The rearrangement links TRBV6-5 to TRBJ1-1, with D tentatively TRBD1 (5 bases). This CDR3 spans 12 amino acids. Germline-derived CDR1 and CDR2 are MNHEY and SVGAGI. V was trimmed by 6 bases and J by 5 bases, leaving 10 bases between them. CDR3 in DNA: TGTGCCAGCAGGGGGCGTTGGACTGAAGCTTTCTTT. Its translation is CASRGRWTEAFF.

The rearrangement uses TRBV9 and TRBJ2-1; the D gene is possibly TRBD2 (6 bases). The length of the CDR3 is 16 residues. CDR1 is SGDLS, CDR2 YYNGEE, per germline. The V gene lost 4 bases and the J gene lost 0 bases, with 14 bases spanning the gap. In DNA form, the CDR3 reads TGTGCCAGCAGCCCCGGGAGTCCCTACTCCTACAATGAGCAGTTCTTC. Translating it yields CASSPGSPYSYNEQFF.